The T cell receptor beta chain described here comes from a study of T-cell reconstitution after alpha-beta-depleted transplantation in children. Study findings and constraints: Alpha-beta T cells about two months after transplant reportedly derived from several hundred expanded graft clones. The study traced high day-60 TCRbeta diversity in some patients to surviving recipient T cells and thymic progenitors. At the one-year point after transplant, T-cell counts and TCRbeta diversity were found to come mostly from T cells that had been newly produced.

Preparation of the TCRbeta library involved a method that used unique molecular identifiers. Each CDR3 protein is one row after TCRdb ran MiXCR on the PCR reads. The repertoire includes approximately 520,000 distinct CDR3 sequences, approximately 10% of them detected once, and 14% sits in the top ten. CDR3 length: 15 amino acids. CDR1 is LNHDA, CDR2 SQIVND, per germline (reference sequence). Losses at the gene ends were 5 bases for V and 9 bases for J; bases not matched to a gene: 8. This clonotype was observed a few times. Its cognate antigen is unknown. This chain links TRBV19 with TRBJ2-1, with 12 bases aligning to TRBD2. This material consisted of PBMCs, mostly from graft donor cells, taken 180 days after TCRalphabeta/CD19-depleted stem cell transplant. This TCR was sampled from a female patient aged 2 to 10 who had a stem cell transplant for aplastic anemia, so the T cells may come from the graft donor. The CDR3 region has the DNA TGTGCCAGTAGTGGGCGACTAGCGGGAGAGATTGAGCAGTTCTTC. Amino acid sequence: CASSGRLAGEIEQFF. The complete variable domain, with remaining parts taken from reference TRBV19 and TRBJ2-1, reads DGGITQSPKYLFRKEGQNVTLSCEQNLNHDAMYWYRQDPGQGLRLIYYSQIVNDFQKGDIAEGYSVSREKKESFPLTVTSAQKNPTAFYLCASSGRLAGEIEQFFGPGTRLTVL.